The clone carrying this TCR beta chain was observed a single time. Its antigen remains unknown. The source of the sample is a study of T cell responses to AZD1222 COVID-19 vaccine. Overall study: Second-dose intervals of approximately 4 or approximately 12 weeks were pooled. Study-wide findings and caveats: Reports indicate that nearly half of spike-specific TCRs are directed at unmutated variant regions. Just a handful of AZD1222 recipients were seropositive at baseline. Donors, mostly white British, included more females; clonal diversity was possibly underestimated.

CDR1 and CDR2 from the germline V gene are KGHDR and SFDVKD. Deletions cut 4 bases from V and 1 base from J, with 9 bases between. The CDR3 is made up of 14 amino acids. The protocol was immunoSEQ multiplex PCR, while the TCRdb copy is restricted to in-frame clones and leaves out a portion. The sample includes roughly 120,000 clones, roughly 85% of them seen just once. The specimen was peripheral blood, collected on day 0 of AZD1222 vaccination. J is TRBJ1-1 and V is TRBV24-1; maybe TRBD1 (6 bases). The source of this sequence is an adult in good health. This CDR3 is CATSEEGENTEAFF. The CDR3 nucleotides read TGTGCCACCAGTGAGGAGGGGGAGAACACTGAAGCTTTCTTT.